Listed here is a single T cell receptor (beta chain). Its antigen is undetermined. The data were taken from a study of T cell responses to AZD1222 COVID-19 vaccine. Study outcomes and limitations: Spike-specific TCR breadth and depth rose after two AZD1222 doses. Distributed over spike, vaccine-associated CD4 TCRs predominated at 160-218 and 743-854.

Samples with a second dose at about 4 or about 12 weeks were pooled together. TCRdb's copy holds only in-frame clones and misses some; the assay was immunoSEQ multiplex PCR. Here the sample spans 80,000 to 100,000 clones, around 84% being singletons. V was pared by 7 bases and J by 3 bases, with 16 bases between. The CDR3 spans 14 residues. The germline gives CDR1 MNHEY, CDR2 SMNVEV (reference sequence). This clonotype was sampled from an adult who received the AZD1222 COVID-19 vaccine. This rearrangement joins TRBV27 to TRBJ2-7; D may be TRBD1 or TRBD2 (5 bases each). Sequenced material: peripheral blood, taken 28 days after the second AZD1222 dose. CDR3 in amino acids: CASTRPGPNYEQYF. The CDR3 coding sequence is TGTGCCAGCACCCGACCGGGACCCAACTACGAGCAGTACTTC.